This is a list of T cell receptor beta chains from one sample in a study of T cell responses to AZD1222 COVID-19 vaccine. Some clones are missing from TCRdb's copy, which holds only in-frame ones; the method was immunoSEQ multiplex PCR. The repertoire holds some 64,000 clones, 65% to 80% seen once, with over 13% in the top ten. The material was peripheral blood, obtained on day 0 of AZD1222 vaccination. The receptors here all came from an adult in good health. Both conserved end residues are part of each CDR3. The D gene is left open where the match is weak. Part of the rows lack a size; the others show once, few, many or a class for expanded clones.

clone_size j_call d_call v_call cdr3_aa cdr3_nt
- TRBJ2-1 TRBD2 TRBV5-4 CASSSKLAGLNEQFF TGTGCCAGCAGCTCCAAACTAGCGGGACTCAATGAGCAGTTCTTC
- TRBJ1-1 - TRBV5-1 CASSLRPMNTEAFF TGCGCCAGCAGCTTGAGGCCGATGAACACTGAAGCTTTCTTT
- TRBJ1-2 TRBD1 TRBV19 CASSPAGGADYGYTF TGTGCCAGTAGTCCCGCAGGGGGCGCTGACTATGGCTACACCTTC
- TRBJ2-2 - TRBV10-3 CAISTSTGELFF TGTGCCATCAGTACGAGCACCGGGGAGCTGTTTTTT
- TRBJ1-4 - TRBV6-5 CASSRNGDEKLFF TGTGCCAGCAGTAGGAACGGAGATGAAAAACTGTTTTTT
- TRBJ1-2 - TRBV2 CASSVVVNGYTF TGTGCCAGCAGTGTAGTGGTCAATGGCTACACCTTC
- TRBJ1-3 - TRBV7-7 CASSLQSGNTIYF TGTGCTAGCAGCTTACAATCTGGAAACACCATATATTTT
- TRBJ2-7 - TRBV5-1 CASSLGRGHRPIGEQYF TGCGCCAGCAGCTTGGGAAGGGGACACCGCCCGATAGGCGAGCAGTACTTC
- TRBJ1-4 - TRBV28 CASSLTLDEKLFF TGTGCCAGCAGTTTGACGCTTGATGAAAAACTGTTTTTT
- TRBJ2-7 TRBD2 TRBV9 CASSVSGGDYEQYF TGTGCCAGCAGCGTAAGCGGGGGGGATTACGAGCAGTACTTC
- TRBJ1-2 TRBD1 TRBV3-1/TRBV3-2 CASSQVPGTEILAYGYTF TGTGCCAGCAGCCAAGTCCCCGGGACAGAAATATTGGCCTATGGCTACACCTTC
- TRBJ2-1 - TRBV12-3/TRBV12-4 CASSLVAGAGFF TGTGCCAGCAGTTTAGTGGCGGGGGCCGGCTTCTTC
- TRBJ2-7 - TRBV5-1 CASSLRSSYEQYF TGCGCCAGCAGCTTAAGATCCAGCTACGAGCAGTACTTC
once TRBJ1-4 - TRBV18 CASSPNSNEKLFF TGTGCCAGCTCACCGAACAGTAATGAAAAACTGTTTTTT
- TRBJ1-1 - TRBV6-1 CASSEGWANTEAFF TGTGCCAGCAGTGAGGGGTGGGCGAACACTGAAGCTTTCTTT
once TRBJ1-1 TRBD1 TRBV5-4 CAISTGRTEAFF TGTGCCATCTCGACAGGGAGGACTGAAGCTTTCTTT
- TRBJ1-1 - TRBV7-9 CASSLGRVYTEAFF TGTGCCAGCAGCTTAGGCAGGGTGTACACTGAAGCTTTCTTT
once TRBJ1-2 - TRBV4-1 CASSQGPTSNYGYTF TGCGCCAGCAGCCAAGGCCCGACCTCTAACTATGGCTACACCTTC
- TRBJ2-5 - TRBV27 CASSLNPPPETQYF TGTGCCAGCAGTTTAAATCCTCCCCCAGAGACCCAGTACTTC
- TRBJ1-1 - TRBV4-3 CASSQERVEGTEAFF TGCGCCAGCAGCCAAGAAAGGGTAGAGGGGACTGAAGCTTTCTTT
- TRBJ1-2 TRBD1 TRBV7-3 CASSLGQDYGYTF TGTGCCAGCAGCTTAGGACAGGACTATGGCTACACCTTC
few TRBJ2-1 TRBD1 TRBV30 CAWRRGTGAINEQFF TGTGCCTGGAGAAGGGGGACAGGGGCCATCAATGAGCAGTTCTTC
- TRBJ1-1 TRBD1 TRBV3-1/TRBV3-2 CASSLGQGGSHTEAFF TGTGCCAGCAGCCTCGGACAGGGGGGATCCCACACTGAAGCTTTCTTT
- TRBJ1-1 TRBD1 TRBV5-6 CASSRDRGAEAFF TGTGCCAGCAGCAGGGACAGGGGGGCTGAAGCTTTCTTT
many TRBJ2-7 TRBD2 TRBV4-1 CASSPAALAAYEQYF TGCGCCAGCAGCCCCGCCGCGCTAGCGGCCTACGAGCAGTACTTC
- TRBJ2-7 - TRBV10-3 CAISGRAAGDEQYF TGTGCCATCAGTGGACGAGCAGCCGGAGACGAGCAGTACTTC
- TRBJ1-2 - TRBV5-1 CASSPGLVGWGNGYTF TGCGCCAGCAGTCCTGGACTGGTAGGGTGGGGAAATGGCTACACCTTC
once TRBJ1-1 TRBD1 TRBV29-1 CSVEGQVNTEAFF TGCAGCGTTGAGGGACAGGTGAACACTGAAGCTTTCTTT
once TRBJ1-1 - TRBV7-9 CASSSTGRAVGTEAFF TGTGCCAGCAGCTCGACAGGAAGGGCAGTGGGTACTGAAGCTTTCTTT
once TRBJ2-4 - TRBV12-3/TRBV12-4 CASSFLGENIQYF TGTGCCAGCAGTTTCTTGGGTGAAAACATTCAGTACTTC
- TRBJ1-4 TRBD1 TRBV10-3 CAISEGRGREKLFF TGTGCCATCAGTGAGGGGAGGGGGCGCGAAAAACTGTTTTTT
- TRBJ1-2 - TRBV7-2 CASSPRLGGNYGYTF TGTGCCAGCAGCCCGCGGTTGGGGGGGAACTATGGCTACACCTTC
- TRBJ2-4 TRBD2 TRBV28 CARQGCGAPGLAGIVNIQYF TGTGCCAGGCAGGGGTGTGGGGCGCCGGGACTAGCGGGGATAGTGAACATTCAGTACTTC
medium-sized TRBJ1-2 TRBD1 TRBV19 CASSLTGGVYGYTF TGTGCCAGTAGCCTGACAGGGGGCGTCTATGGCTACACCTTC
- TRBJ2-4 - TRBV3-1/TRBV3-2 CASSPAGTIGIQYF TGTGCCAGCAGCCCCGCCGGGACAATTGGCATTCAGTACTTC
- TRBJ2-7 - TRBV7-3 CASSPGGGVNEQYF TGTGCCAGCAGCCCGGGTGGAGGGGTGAACGAGCAGTACTTC
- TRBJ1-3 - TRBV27 CASSTLEGESIYF TGTGCCAGCAGCACCCTCGAGGGGGAGTCCATATATTTT
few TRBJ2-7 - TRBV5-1 CASSLRGGVQREQYF TGCGCCAGCAGCTTGCGAGGAGGAGTCCAAAGGGAGCAGTACTTC